A selection of T cell receptor beta chains follows, all from one sample in a study of regulatory T cells in long-lasting Graves disease. From the multiplex PCR reads, TCRdb called clonotypes with MiXCR, one entry per CDR3 protein. The repertoire holds around 400,000 distinct CDR3 sequences, with 12% as singletons. These same data were also listed under a study on T cells in Graves' hyperthyroidism and ophthalmopathy.

The sample here was peripheral blood mononuclear cells (PBMCs), taken at new diagnosis, from a patient treated with antithyroid drugs. Every receptor here comes from a woman aged 18-29 years with Graves disease. Each CDR3 is given with its conserved first and last residue. Fields, in order: V gene, D gene, J gene, clone size, CDR3 protein, CDR3 DNA. D genes are given only for firm matches. For some rows the clone size is stated as once, few or many, or as a class when expanded; others skip it.

V: TRBV7-9; D: .; J: TRBJ1-2; size: many; CDR3: CASSLQDSGVHYGYTF; DNA: TGTGCCAGCAGCTTGCAAGACTCAGGGGTTCACTATGGCTACACCTTC
V: TRBV5-1; D: .; J: TRBJ1-5; size: many; CDR3: CASSPDRDQPQHF; DNA: TGTGCCAGCAGCCCCGATAGGGATCAGCCCCAGCATTTT
V: TRBV28; D: .; J: TRBJ1-6; size: many; CDR3: CASSGPSYNSPLHF; DNA: TGTGCCAGCAGTGGCCCGAGCTATAATTCACCCCTCCACTTT
V: TRBV12-3/TRBV12-4; D: .; J: TRBJ1-1; size: .; CDR3: CASSLDPVSTEAFF; DNA: TGTGCCAGCAGTTTGGATCCGGTGAGCACTGAAGCTTTCTTT
V: TRBV7-2; D: TRBD2; J: TRBJ2-3; size: many; CDR3: CASSHPYPRLAVTDTQYF; DNA: TGTGCCAGCAGCCACCCATACCCGCGACTAGCGGTCACAGATACGCAGTATTTT
V: TRBV6-2/TRBV6-3; D: .; J: TRBJ2-7; size: many; CDR3: CASSYSDSLDEQYF; DNA: TGTGCCAGCAGTTACTCGGACTCTCTAGACGAGCAGTACTTC
V: TRBV5-6; D: .; J: TRBJ1-1; size: many; CDR3: CASSLIQAMNTEAFF; DNA: TGTGCCAGCAGTTTAATTCAGGCGATGAACACTGAAGCTTTCTTT
V: TRBV6-1; D: TRBD1; J: TRBJ2-5; size: many; CDR3: CASRSGTGPKETQYF; DNA: TGTGCCAGCAGATCCGGGACAGGTCCCAAAGAGACCCAGTACTTC
V: TRBV28; D: .; J: TRBJ2-7; size: many; CDR3: CASSLSPGGKVTYEQYF; DNA: TGTGCCAGCAGCCTGTCCCCTGGGGGGAAGGTAACCTACGAGCAGTACTTC
V: TRBV15; D: TRBD2; J: TRBJ2-1; size: .; CDR3: CATSTRMGGRLLVF; DNA: TGTGCCACCAGCACCCGGATGGGCGGGAGACTTTTGGTCTTC
V: TRBV29-1; D: TRBD2; J: TRBJ2-3; size: many; CDR3: CSVREDTDTQYF; DNA: TGCAGCGTCCGGGAGGACACAGATACGCAGTATTTT
V: TRBV20-1; D: TRBD1; J: TRBJ2-5; size: few; CDR3: CSARGPGQGTETQYF; DNA: TGCAGTGCTAGAGGTCCGGGACAGGGTACGGAGACCCAGTACTTC
V: TRBV20-1; D: TRBD1; J: TRBJ2-1; size: .; CDR3: CSARGGLETGKPGQRSNEQLF; DNA: TGCAGTGCTAGGGGCGGGCTCGAGACAGGGAAGCCGGGACAAAGATCCAATGAGCAGCTCTTC
V: TRBV7-2; D: TRBD1; J: TRBJ1-2; size: many; CDR3: CASSSNLSGTGGYGYTF; DNA: TGTGCCAGCAGCTCCAACCTATCCGGGACAGGGGGCTATGGCTACACCTTC